This is a list of T cell receptor beta chains from one sample in a study of identical twins. MiXCR was run by TCRdb on the 5' RACE reads, yielding one entry per CDR3 protein. The profile shows some 250,000 distinct CDR3 sequences, 6.5% of them singletons. A further study also used this sample, focusing on T cells expressing NK-cell markers.

Material for sequencing was CD8+ T cells sorted from blood. The receptors derive from a woman aged 18-29 years in good health. The CDR3 runs from the conserved cysteine through the conserved F or W. A D gene is named only where the DNA matches it firmly. For some rows the clone size is stated as once, few or many, or as a class when expanded; others skip it.

. TRBD1 TRBJ2-5 TRBV2 CASIGDRAEGTQYF TGTGCCAGCATCGGGGACAGGGCAGAAGGGACCCAGTACTTC
many . TRBJ2-3 TRBV7-2 CASISRAGAKDTQYF TGTGCCAGCATCTCTAGGGCGGGGGCGAAAGATACGCAGTATTTT
few TRBD2 TRBJ2-1 TRBV7-8 CASSFAGDEFDEQFF TGTGCCAGCAGCTTTGCGGGAGATGAGTTTGATGAGCAGTTCTTC
. TRBD2 TRBJ2-7 TRBV20-1 CSASSLAGALYEQYF TGCAGTGCTAGTTCCCTAGCGGGAGCTCTCTACGAGCAGTACTTC
few . TRBJ2-5 TRBV15 CATSTRGHPIWAQYF TGTGCCACCAGCACCCGGGGACACCCAATTTGGGCCCAGTACTTC
few . TRBJ2-1 TRBV5-6 CASSLWDPGNEQFF TGTGCCAGCAGCTTGTGGGACCCGGGCAATGAGCAGTTCTTC
many . TRBJ1-5 TRBV7-9 CASSLGGWGQPQHF TGTGCCAGCAGCTTAGGAGGGTGGGGTCAGCCCCAGCATTTT
few TRBD1 TRBJ2-1 TRBV7-8 CASSFIQGLWTNEQFF TGTGCCAGCAGCTTTATACAGGGGCTCTGGACCAATGAGCAGTTCTTC
many TRBD1 TRBJ1-2 TRBV20-1 CSAPWTGGYGYTF TGCAGTGCTCCATGGACAGGGGGCTATGGCTACACCTTC
few . TRBJ1-4 TRBV20-1 CSARDGTEFGYEKLFF TGCAGTGCTAGAGATGGGACCGAATTTGGGTATGAAAAACTGTTTTTT
. . TRBJ2-3 TRBV3-1 CASSRGAYTDTQYF TGTGCCAGCAGCCGGGGGGCCTACACAGATACGCAGTATTTT
few . TRBJ2-7 TRBV20-1 CSARKAYEQYF TGCAGTGCTAGGAAGGCCTACGAGCAGTACTTC
many TRBD1 TRBJ2-7 TRBV6-1 CASRDRDNYEQYF TGTGCCAGCAGGGACAGGGACAACTACGAGCAGTACTTC
. . TRBJ2-3 TRBV11-2 CASSLTISDTQYF TGTGCCAGCAGCTTAACGATATCAGATACGCAGTATTTT
. . TRBJ2-7 TRBV3-1 CASSLEFLIYQEPGDYEQYF TGTGCCAGCAGCCTCGAGTTCCTAATATATCAGGAGCCCGGGGATTACGAGCAGTACTTC
few . TRBJ1-2 TRBV4-1 CASGMGDGYTF TGCGCCAGCGGTATGGGTGATGGCTACACCTTC
few TRBD1 TRBJ2-7 TRBV7-6 CASSLGPGQGVFYEQYF TGTGCCAGCAGCTTAGGGCCGGGACAGGGGGTTTTCTACGAGCAGTACTTC
. TRBD2 TRBJ2-7 TRBV6-2/TRBV6-3 CASSYSPSGGGYEQYF TGTGCCAGCAGTTACTCTCCTAGCGGGGGTGGTTACGAGCAGTACTTC
. . TRBJ1-1 TRBV6-2/TRBV6-3 CASRIDGNTEAFF TGTGCCAGCCGAATAGACGGGAACACTGAAGCTTTCTTT
few . TRBJ2-7 TRBV7-6 CASSLALTQYYEQYF TGTGCCAGCAGCTTAGCCCTGACGCAGTACTACGAGCAGTACTTC
few . TRBJ2-2 TRBV6-5 CASSHTSTGELFF TGTGCCAGCAGTCACACCTCCACCGGGGAGCTGTTTTTT
many . TRBJ1-5 TRBV3-1 CASTDGFSNQPQHF TGTGCCAGCACTGACGGGTTCAGCAATCAGCCCCAGCATTTT
few . TRBJ2-1 TRBV5-1 CASSLALAKFEQFF TGCGCCAGCAGCTTGGCACTAGCAAAATTTGAGCAGTTCTTC
. . TRBJ2-7 TRBV18 CASSPAAGSYEQYF TGTGCCAGCTCACCAGCGGCGGGATCCTACGAGCAGTACTTC
. . TRBJ1-2 TRBV9 CASSGPTPTF TGTGCCAGCAGCGGGCCCACCCCCACCTTC
few TRBD1 TRBJ1-2 TRBV19 CASSRPLDRLSYGYTF TGTGCCAGTAGCAGACCTTTGGACAGGCTGAGCTATGGCTACACCTTC
many . TRBJ1-1 TRBV29-1 CSVHPGDTEAFF TGCAGCGTTCACCCAGGAGACACTGAAGCTTTCTTT
few TRBD2 TRBJ2-2 TRBV7-9 CASSTPSGANTGELFF TGTGCCAGCAGCACCCCTAGCGGAGCGAACACCGGGGAGCTGTTTTTT
many TRBD2 TRBJ2-5 TRBV11-1 CASSNSVGLAVETQYF TGTGCCAGCAGCAATTCCGTGGGACTAGCGGTGGAGACCCAGTACTTC
. TRBD1 TRBJ2-6 TRBV13 CASSLGTGSSGANVLTF TGTGCCAGCAGCTTAGGGACAGGGTCCTCTGGGGCCAACGTCCTGACTTTC
many . TRBJ1-1 TRBV12-3/TRBV12-4 CASSLNFGAEAFF TGTGCCAGCAGTTTAAACTTCGGGGCTGAAGCTTTCTTT
few . TRBJ2-7 TRBV9 CASSPEDSYEQYF TGTGCCAGCAGCCCCGAGGACAGCTACGAGCAGTACTTC
many TRBD2 TRBJ2-1 TRBV4-2 CASSQVAGGSSYNEQFF TGTGCCAGCAGCCAGGTAGCGGGGGGGAGCTCCTACAATGAGCAGTTCTTC
. . TRBJ2-5 TRBV3-1 CASSYRWGRFQETQYF TGTGCCAGCAGCTACAGGTGGGGTAGGTTCCAAGAGACCCAGTACTTC
. . TRBJ2-1 TRBV3-1 CASSLPAGASYNEQFF TGTGCCAGCAGCCTCCCGGCGGGGGCTTCCTACAATGAGCAGTTCTTC
few . TRBJ1-4 TRBV7-9 CASSPIGTSEANEKLFF TGTGCCAGCAGCCCCATCGGGACGTCGGAAGCGAATGAAAAACTGTTTTTT
. . TRBJ2-3 TRBV12-3/TRBV12-4 CASRIGQSTDTQYF TGTGCCAGCAGAATCGGTCAGAGCACAGATACGCAGTATTTT
many TRBD2 TRBJ2-1 TRBV24-1 CATSDLSSGGYNEQFF TGTGCCACCAGTGATTTGAGTAGCGGGGGGTACAATGAGCAGTTCTTC
. . TRBJ2-1 TRBV9 CASSVVTVEKGYNEQIEQFF TGTGCCAGCAGCGTAGTAACAGTCGAAAAAGGGTACAATGAGCAGATCGAGCAGTTCTTC
many TRBD1 TRBJ2-7 TRBV12-3/TRBV12-4 CASSSGTGFYEQYF TGTGCCAGCAGTTCCGGGACAGGGTTCTACGAGCAGTACTTC